Included here is one T cell receptor (beta chain) sequence, with context. Its antigen is unknown. This sample was taken from a study of vaccination and CD4 T cells after COVID-19. For the study at large: Ranging from 14 to 241, the interval between dose two and post-vaccine sampling had a median of 72 days.

The study sequenced cultured CD4+ T cell DNA using the Oncomine TCR Beta short-read assay. One entry per CDR3 protein, called by TCRdb with MiXCR from the PCR reads. The sample holds 5,500 to 7,500 distinct CDR3 sequences, just under 35% seen once. V dropped 8 bases and J dropped 4 bases, with 11 bases sitting between them. The CDR3 is 12 residues long. The germline CDR1 and CDR2 sequences are SGHAT and FQDESV (reference sequence). Treatment defined: roughly ten-day PBMC culture with coronavirus spike peptide pools or control peptides (ViraFEST assay). The collection of CD4+ T cells from the unexposed donor took place before the COVID-19 pandemic (2011-2018). Once peptide pools had expanded antigen-specific T cells, ViraFEST sequenced TCRs. Following a culture period (around 10 days), negative selection was used to isolate CD4+ T cells. Unexposed donors' CD4+ T cells were tested against SARS-CoV-2 S/N and four cold-coronavirus spikes when cell numbers allowed.

This receptor was taken from a human donor in good health. Sequences were obtained from CD4+ T cells from blood, cultured in vitro. This sequence joins TRBV11-1 and TRBJ1-2; weak D call: TRBD1 (5 bases). Here the CDR3 DNA reads TGTGCCAGCCGAGGGGCGGGCTATGGCTACACCTTC. Its translation is CASRGAGYGYTF.